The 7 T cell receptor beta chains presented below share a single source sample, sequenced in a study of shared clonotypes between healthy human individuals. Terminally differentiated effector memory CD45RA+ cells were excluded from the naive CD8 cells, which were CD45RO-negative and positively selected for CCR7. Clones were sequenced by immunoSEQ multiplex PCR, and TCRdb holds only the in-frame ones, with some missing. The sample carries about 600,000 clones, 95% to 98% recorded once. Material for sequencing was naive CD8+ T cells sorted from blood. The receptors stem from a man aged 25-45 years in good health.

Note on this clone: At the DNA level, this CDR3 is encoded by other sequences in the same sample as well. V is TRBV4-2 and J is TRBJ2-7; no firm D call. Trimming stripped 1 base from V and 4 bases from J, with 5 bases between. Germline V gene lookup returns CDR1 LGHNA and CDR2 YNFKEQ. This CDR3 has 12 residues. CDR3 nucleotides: TGTGCCAGCAGCCAAGGTAGTTACGAGCAGTACTTC. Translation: CASSQGSYEQYF.

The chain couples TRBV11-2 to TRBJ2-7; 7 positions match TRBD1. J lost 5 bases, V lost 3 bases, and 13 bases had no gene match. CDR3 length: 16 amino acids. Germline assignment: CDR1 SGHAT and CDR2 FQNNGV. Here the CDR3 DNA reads TGTGCCAGCAGCTTGAGGATCGACAGGGTGATCGACGAGCAGTACTTC. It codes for CASSLRIDRVIDEQYF.

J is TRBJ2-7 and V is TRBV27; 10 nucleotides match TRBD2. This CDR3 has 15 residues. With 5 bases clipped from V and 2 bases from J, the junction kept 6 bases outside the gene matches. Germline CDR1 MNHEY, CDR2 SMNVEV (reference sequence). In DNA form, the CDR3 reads TGTGCCAGCAGTCCCCGCCTAGCGGGGGCCTACGAGCAGTACTTC. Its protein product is CASSPRLAGAYEQYF.

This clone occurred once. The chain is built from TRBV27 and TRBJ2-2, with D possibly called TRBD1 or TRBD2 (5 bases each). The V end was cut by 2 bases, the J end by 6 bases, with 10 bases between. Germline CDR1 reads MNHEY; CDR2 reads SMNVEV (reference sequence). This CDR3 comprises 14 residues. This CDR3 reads CASSLRGPAGELFF. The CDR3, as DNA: TGTGCCAGCAGTTTACGGGGACCGGCCGGGGAGCTGTTTTTT.

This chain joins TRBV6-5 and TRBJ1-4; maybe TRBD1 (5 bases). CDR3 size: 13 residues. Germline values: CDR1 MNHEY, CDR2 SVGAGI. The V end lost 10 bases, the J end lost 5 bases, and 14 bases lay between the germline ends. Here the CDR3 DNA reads TGTGCCATTCGGGACCGGGAGAATGAAAAACTGTTTTTT. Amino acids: CAIRDRENEKLFF.

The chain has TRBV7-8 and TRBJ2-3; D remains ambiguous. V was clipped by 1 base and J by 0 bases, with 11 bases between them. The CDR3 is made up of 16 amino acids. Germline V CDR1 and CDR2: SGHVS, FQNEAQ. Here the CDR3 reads CASSLVRRRSTDTQYF. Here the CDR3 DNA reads TGTGCCAGCAGCTTAGTCAGGAGACGAAGCACAGATACGCAGTATTTT.

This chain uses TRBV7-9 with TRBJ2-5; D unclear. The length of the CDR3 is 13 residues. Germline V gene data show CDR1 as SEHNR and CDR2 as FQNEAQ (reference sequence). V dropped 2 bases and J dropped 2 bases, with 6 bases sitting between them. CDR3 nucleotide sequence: TGTGCCAGCAGCTTATCTGGGCAAGAGACCCAGTACTTC. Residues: CASSLSGQETQYF.